Listed below are T cell receptor beta chains from one sample, sequenced in a study of CD8+ T cells in alopecia areata. The table came from immunoSEQ multiplex PCR; TCRdb's copy has only in-frame clones and leaves some out. The repertoire holds 65,000 to 100,000 clones, with roughly half as singletons. Sequencing input: NKG2D-high CD8+ T cells sorted from blood. The receptors here all came from a human donor with alopecia areata. Each CDR3 is given with its conserved first and last residue. The order of the fields is clone size, V gene, D gene, J gene, CDR3 protein, CDR3 DNA. A D gene is named only where the DNA matches it firmly. Only part of the rows carry a size: once, few, many, or a class if the clone is expanded.

size: -; V: TRBV7-2; D: -; J: TRBJ2-7; CDR3: CASSLAGDEQYF; DNA: TGTGCCAGCAGCTTAGCCGGTGATGAGCAGTACTTC
size: -; V: TRBV30; D: -; J: TRBJ2-2; CDR3: CAWKGHSGELFF; DNA: TGTGCCTGGAAGGGGCACTCCGGGGAGCTGTTTTTT
size: few; V: TRBV29-1; D: -; J: TRBJ2-2; CDR3: CSVEKADTGELFF; DNA: TGCAGCGTTGAAAAGGCGGACACCGGGGAGCTGTTTTTT
size: -; V: TRBV29-1; D: TRBD1; J: TRBJ2-4; CDR3: CSVEGGQLAKNIQYF; DNA: TGCAGCGTTGAAGGGGGACAGCTAGCCAAAAACATTCAGTACTTC
size: -; V: TRBV4-1; D: -; J: TRBJ1-1; CDR3: CASSQEESEAFF; DNA: TGCGCCAGCAGCCAAGAAGAATCTGAAGCTTTCTTT
size: -; V: TRBV29-1; D: -; J: TRBJ2-7; CDR3: CSGISGVYEQYF; DNA: TGCAGCGGGATCTCGGGGGTGTACGAGCAGTACTTC
size: few; V: TRBV5-1; D: TRBD2; J: TRBJ2-3; CDR3: CASSFSGAWDTQYF; DNA: TGCGCCAGCAGCTTTAGCGGGGCCTGGGATACGCAGTATTTT
size: -; V: TRBV5-6; D: -; J: TRBJ1-2; CDR3: CASSLVGTQKHGYTF; DNA: TGTGCCAGCAGCTTGGTTGGGACCCAAAAACATGGCTACACCTTC
size: -; V: TRBV28; D: -; J: TRBJ1-2; CDR3: CASTLHASNYGYTF; DNA: TGTGCCAGCACCTTACACGCATCTAACTATGGCTACACCTTC
size: -; V: TRBV4-1; D: -; J: TRBJ2-7; CDR3: CASSHPPYEQYF; DNA: TGCGCCAGCAGCCACCCCCCCTACGAGCAGTACTTC
size: -; V: TRBV6-5; D: -; J: TRBJ2-1; CDR3: CATRTYNEQFF; DNA: TGTGCCACCAGGACCTACAATGAGCAGTTCTTC
size: -; V: TRBV29-1; D: -; J: TRBJ2-7; CDR3: CSVEFDGNYEQYF; DNA: TGCAGCGTGGAATTTGACGGTAACTACGAGCAGTACTTC
size: -; V: TRBV27; D: TRBD2; J: TRBJ2-5; CDR3: CATSLAGGLETQYF; DNA: TGTGCCACCTCGTTAGCGGGGGGGCTGGAGACCCAGTACTTC
size: -; V: TRBV5-1; D: TRBD2; J: TRBJ2-1; CDR3: CASSLTSGGVYNEQFF; DNA: TGCGCCAGCAGCTTAACTAGCGGGGGGGTCTACAATGAGCAGTTCTTC
size: -; V: TRBV6-6; D: -; J: TRBJ1-1; CDR3: CASSSTLYRLQAFF; DNA: TGTGCCAGCAGTTCCACATTGTATAGGCTCCAAGCTTTCTTT
size: -; V: TRBV28; D: -; J: TRBJ2-7; CDR3: CASSFIDKTYEQYF; DNA: TGTGCCAGCAGTTTCATTGACAAAACCTACGAGCAGTACTTC
size: -; V: TRBV5-4; D: -; J: TRBJ2-3; CDR3: CASSLGDTQYF; DNA: TGTGCCAGCAGCTTGGGTGATACGCAGTATTTT
size: few; V: TRBV7-9; D: -; J: TRBJ2-5; CDR3: CASSSRDSPEETQYF; DNA: TGTGCCAGCAGCTCCCGGGACTCACCGGAAGAGACCCAGTACTTC
size: few; V: TRBV29-1; D: -; J: TRBJ2-2; CDR3: CSVEFVTGELFF; DNA: TGCAGCGTTGAGTTCGTCACCGGGGAGCTGTTTTTT
size: -; V: TRBV28; D: -; J: TRBJ2-1; CDR3: CASSNNEQFF; DNA: TGTGCCAGCAGTAACAATGAGCAGTTCTTC
size: -; V: TRBV9; D: -; J: TRBJ2-7; CDR3: CASSVAWDREQYF; DNA: TGTGCCAGCAGCGTAGCTTGGGACCGGGAGCAGTACTTC
size: -; V: TRBV5-1; D: TRBD2; J: TRBJ2-1; CDR3: CASTPASGRYNEQFF; DNA: TGCGCCAGCACCCCTGCTAGCGGGAGATACAATGAGCAGTTCTTC
size: -; V: TRBV5-4; D: -; J: TRBJ2-3; CDR3: CASSRDRDTQYF; DNA: TGTGCCAGCAGCCGCGACAGGGATACGCAGTATTTT
size: many; V: TRBV6-6; D: -; J: TRBJ2-7; CDR3: CASIRGYEQYF; DNA: TGTGCCAGCATCAGGGGCTACGAGCAGTACTTC
size: -; V: TRBV2; D: TRBD1; J: TRBJ2-1; CDR3: CASGTGFDEQFF; DNA: TGTGCCAGCGGGACAGGGTTCGATGAGCAGTTCTTC
size: few; V: TRBV5-1; D: -; J: TRBJ2-7; CDR3: CASSVGISYEQYF; DNA: TGCGCCAGCAGCGTGGGGATCAGCTACGAGCAGTACTTC
size: few; V: TRBV29-1; D: -; J: TRBJ2-7; CDR3: CSALDGYEQYF; DNA: TGCAGCGCACTCGACGGCTACGAGCAGTACTTC
size: -; V: TRBV13; D: TRBD2; J: TRBJ2-1; CDR3: CASSSGLAGGNEQFF; DNA: TGTGCCAGCAGCTCAGGACTAGCGGGAGGCAATGAGCAGTTCTTC
size: few; V: TRBV29-1; D: -; J: TRBJ1-1; CDR3: CSVELDVAFF; DNA: TGCAGCGTTGAACTAGACGTCGCTTTCTTT
size: -; V: TRBV27; D: -; J: TRBJ2-5; CDR3: CASSLENQETQYF; DNA: TGTGCCAGCAGTCTAGAAAACCAAGAGACCCAGTACTTC
size: -; V: TRBV5-4; D: -; J: TRBJ2-5; CDR3: CASSSGETQYF; DNA: TGTGCCAGCAGCAGCGGAGAGACCCAGTACTTC
size: once; V: TRBV27; D: -; J: TRBJ2-1; CDR3: CASSLPPAGGSYNEQFF; DNA: TGTGCCAGCAGTTTGCCCCCTGCAGGGGGGTCCTACAATGAGCAGTTCTTC
size: few; V: TRBV27; D: -; J: TRBJ1-2; CDR3: CASSLSWGMSGYTF; DNA: TGTGCCAGCAGTTTATCATGGGGGATGAGTGGCTACACCTTC
size: few; V: TRBV14; D: -; J: TRBJ2-1; CDR3: CASSPKTWDEQFF; DNA: TGTGCCAGCAGCCCCAAGACCTGGGATGAGCAGTTCTTC
size: -; V: TRBV14; D: -; J: TRBJ2-7; CDR3: CASSPGRYEQYF; DNA: TGTGCCAGCAGTCCCGGACGATACGAGCAGTACTTC
size: -; V: TRBV9; D: -; J: TRBJ2-3; CDR3: CASSVNKKGVESTDTQYF; DNA: TGTGCCAGCAGCGTCAATAAGAAGGGGGTGGAGAGCACAGATACGCAGTATTTT
size: once; V: TRBV9; D: -; J: TRBJ1-6; CDR3: CASSSPGQGYDTSPLHF; DNA: TGTGCCAGCAGCAGCCCGGGACAAGGTTACGATACCTCACCCCTCCACTTT